This T cell receptor beta chain was sequenced for a study of monozygotic twins with inflammatory bowel disease. Findings of the study overall: Researchers reported no repertoire similarity difference between concordant and discordant twins, possibly from limited power.

A note on this clonotype: Its antigen is unidentified.

Germline V gives CDR1 SGHTA, CDR2 FQGNSA. This CDR3 has 13 amino acids. cDNA was produced in eight separate reactions per sample. Each CDR3 protein gets one entry in TCRdb, which reprocessed the 5' RACE reads and gives no DNA. Its table records over 120,000 distinct CDR3 sequences. The receptor was isolated from a human donor with ulcerative colitis or Crohn's disease, or a healthy co-twin of an affected twin (not recorded which). Sequencing was carried out using blood. V is TRBV7-2 and J is TRBJ2-1; with no DNA, the TCRdb D assignment of TRBD2 cannot be verified. The CDR3 loop reads CASSLDEGGEQFF. Complete variable domain (other parts from reference TRBV7-2 and TRBJ2-1): GAGVSQSPSNKVTEKGKDVELRCDPISGHTALYWYRQSLGQGLEFLIYFQGNSAPDKSGLPSDRFSAERTGGSVSTLTIQRTQQEDSAVYLCASSLDEGGEQFFGPGTRLTVL.